This T cell receptor (beta chain) was sequenced in a study of technical replicates of blood from a handful of donors. Data came from immunoSEQ multiplex PCR; TCRdb stores just in-frame clones and leaves some out. The sample lists about 75,000 clones; 97% were seen once. The CDR3 sequence is 12 residues long. J is TRBJ2-7 and V is TRBV21-1; TRBD2 was called by the table and not checked on the DNA. TRBV21-1 is a listed pseudogene. What was sequenced was T cells isolated from PBMCs. This receptor was identified in a human donor in good health. The CDR3 sequence: CASSKPVYEQYF. The CDR3 nucleotides read TGTGCCAGCAGCAAACCTGTCTACGAGCAGTACTTC.